Listed here are 12 T cell receptor beta chains from one sample, sequenced in a study of response to subunit inactivated influenza vaccine. TCRdb used MiXCR to reprocess the RT-PCR reads, holding one entry per CDR3 protein. The repertoire holds about 480,000 distinct CDR3 sequences, with approximately 9.9% as singletons. The sequenced sample was PBMCs from blood, obtained more than 35 days after vaccination. These TCRs come from a man aged 50 or older who received an inactivated influenza vaccine.

V and J are TRBV5-1 and TRBJ1-2; D gene ambiguous. This CDR3 region has 16 residues. V was trimmed by 4 bases and J by 1 base, leaving 17 bases between them. Germline V gives CDR1 SGHRS, CDR2 YFSETQ. CDR3 nucleotide sequence: TGCGCCAGCAGCCTCAACGGTGAAGGGAATAACTATGGCTACACCTTC. This gives the protein CASSLNGEGNNYGYTF.

This clonotype appeared many times. The junction departs from the called germline gene at one end, perhaps through a read error. The chain combines TRBV7-2 with TRBJ2-1; D call uncertain. Germline-derived CDR1 and CDR2 are SGHTA and FQGNSA. CDR3 length: 13 amino acids. The CDR3 loop reads CASSIAGPTEQFF. The CDR3 bases are TGTGCCAGCAGCATAGCAGGACCCACAGAGCAGTTCTTC.

Notes on this clonotype: The germline gene is not matched at one end of the junction; a read error may be the cause. This chain links TRBV7-7 with TRBJ2-2, with TRBD1 identical over 9 bases. Germline-derived CDR1 and CDR2 are SSHAT and FNYEAQ (reference sequence). The CDR3 covers 18 residues. DNA for the CDR3: TGTGCTAGCAGCCGCCGGATGCGGGGACAGGGCCCCTCCGGGGAGCTGTTTTTT. Protein sequence: CASSRRMRGQGPSGELFF.

This clonotype has a handful of counts. This sequence joins TRBV12-3 or TRBV12-4 and TRBJ1-5, with 7 bases matching TRBD1. V was clipped by 3 bases and J by 1 base; unmatched bases: 3. This CDR3 is built from 15 residues. The CDR3 bases are TGTGCCAGCAGTTTGTTACAGGGGAGCAATCAGCCCCAGCATTTT. Translated: CASSLLQGSNQPQHF.

J is TRBJ2-5 and V is TRBV4-3, with D possibly matching TRBD1 (6 bases). The CDR3 runs to 17 residues. V was pared by 0 bases and J by 0 bases, with 14 bases between. Per the germline V gene, CDR1 is LGHNA and CDR2 is YSLEER. The CDR3 DNA reads as TGCGCCAGCAGCCAAGAGAGGGGCAGGGGATACCAAGAGACCCAGTACTTC. It is translated as CASSQERGRGYQETQYF.

The genes are TRBV24-1 and TRBJ2-2; 14 positions match TRBD2. This CDR3 spans 19 amino acids. Germline V lookup: CDR1 KGHDR, CDR2 SFDVKD. With V trimmed by 4 bases and J by 4 bases, 10 bases remained unmatched. CDR3 DNA: TGTGCCACCAGTGACAGGACTAGCGGGAGGCCTTTCTTCACCGGGGAGCTGTTTTTT. Amino acids: CATSDRTSGRPFFTGELFF.

The gene calls are TRBV7-9 and TRBJ2-7; 8 bases map to TRBD1. The V segment lost 7 bases and the J segment 3 bases; nucleotides outside the gene matches: 8. Germline V gene data show CDR1 as SEHNR and CDR2 as FQNEAQ (reference sequence). The CDR3 extends over 14 amino acids. CDR3 protein: CASTNPGGHYEQYF. Here the CDR3 DNA reads TGTGCCAGCACAAACCCAGGGGGCCACTACGAGCAGTACTTC.

In its sample, this clonotype was seen a few times. The J gene is TRBJ2-1, the V gene TRBV20-1, with D possibly matching TRBD1 (6 bases). The CDR3 is 15 residues long. Germline V gene lookup returns CDR1 DFQATT and CDR2 SNEGSKA (reference sequence). V shed 3 bases and J shed 13 bases, with 25 bases lying between them. The CDR3 region is CSARERQALYKGQFF. DNA of the CDR3: TGCAGTGCTAGGGAGAGACAGGCTCTCTATAAGGGACAGTTCTTC.

Only a few counts were recorded for this clonotype. This chain joins TRBV20-1 and TRBJ2-2, with 8 bases aligning to TRBD1. The CDR3 loop spans 15 amino acids. CDR1 is DFQATT and CDR2 is SNEGSKA in the germline V gene (reference sequence). With V trimmed by 4 bases and J by 6 bases, 10 bases remained unmatched. The CDR3 sequence: CSAKGQGIGSGELFF. CDR3 nucleotide sequence: TGCAGTGCTAAAGGACAGGGAATTGGCTCCGGGGAGCTGTTTTTT.

This clonotype appeared many times. The chain employs TRBV20-1 and TRBJ2-1, with 7 nucleotides matching TRBD2. Germline CDR1 reads DFQATT; CDR2 reads SNEGSKA (reference sequence). Trimming at V came to 7 bases and at J to 7 bases, leaving 13 bases not matched to a gene. This CDR3 is built from 14 residues. The CDR3: CSVITSGGGNEQFF. The CDR3, as DNA: TGCAGTGTCATCACTTCGGGGGGAGGTAATGAGCAGTTCTTC.

This clonotype was seen a handful of times. V and J are TRBV20-1 and TRBJ1-1; D may be TRBD1 (6 bases). With 4 bases removed from V and 0 bases from J, the gap between germline ends came to 9 bases. In germline, CDR1 is DFQATT, CDR2 SNEGSKA (reference sequence). There are 13 residues in the CDR3. The CDR3 region has the DNA TGCAGTGCTAACGGACAGATGAACACTGAAGCTTTCTTT. It encodes CSANGQMNTEAFF.

Many counts were recorded for this clonotype. The chain couples TRBV10-1 to TRBJ2-2; 7 bases fit TRBD1. Germline-derived CDR1 and CDR2 are WNHNN and SYGVQD (reference sequence). The CDR3 covers 14 residues. V was pared by 7 bases and J by 3 bases, with 5 bases of the junction left unmatched. The CDR3, as DNA: TGCGCCAGCAAACAGGGGCTGGACACCGGGGAGCTGTTTTTT. It is translated as CASKQGLDTGELFF.